The clone carrying this TCR beta chain was seen repeatedly, ten times or more. The data derive from a study of regulatory T cells in long-lasting Graves disease. Time point defined: newly diagnosed GD, antithyroid drugs for less than 3 months. Extracted PBMC RNA gave rise to the TCR library. Assembly of TCR beta libraries relied on iRepertoire HTBI primers together with Arm-PCR of CDR3 regions. TCRdb re-called the multiplex PCR reads with MiXCR, one entry per CDR3 protein. The sample has 350,000 to 450,000 distinct CDR3 sequences, 16% seen once. This CDR3 has 14 amino acids. Trimming removed 3 bases from V and 5 bases from J; junction bases left unmatched: 5. Germline V CDR1 and CDR2: SGHRS, YFSETQ. The same sample was also used in a study of T cells in Graves' hyperthyroidism and ophthalmopathy.

The chain recombines TRBV5-1 with TRBJ2-7, with 10 bases matching TRBD1. This clonotype originated in a man in his forties with Graves disease. The starting material was peripheral blood mononuclear cells (PBMCs), obtained at new diagnosis, from a patient treated with antithyroid drugs. As DNA, the CDR3 is TGCGCCAGCAGCTCCGGGACAGGGGACGACGAGCAGTACTTC. As protein: CASSSGTGDDEQYF. The complete variable domain, with remaining parts taken from reference TRBV5-1 and TRBJ2-7, reads KAGVTQTPRYLIKTRGQQVTLSCSPISGHRSVSWYQQTPGQGLQFLFEYFSETQRNKGNFPGRFSGRQFSNSRSEMNVSTLELGDSALYLCASSSGTGDDEQYFGPGTRLTVT.